Given below is one TCR beta chain in context. These data come from a study of PD-L1 blockade in urothelial cancer. The CDR3 contains 15 residues. CDR1 and CDR2 from the germline V gene are MDHEN and SYDVKM. V dropped 5 bases and J dropped 7 bases, with 20 bases sitting between them. In each PCR, synthetic TCR analog templates were spiked in. The table came from immunoSEQ multiplex PCR; TCRdb's copy has only in-frame clones and leaves some out. The top ten clones hold under 15% of a sample with 85,000 to 90,000 clones, 70% to 90% of them seen once. Stated time point: pretreatment peripheral blood. The source material was PBMCs, sampled around atezolizumab (anti-PD-L1) treatment. The source of this sequence is a man between 60 and 75 years old with urothelial cancer. V and J are TRBV28 and TRBJ1-2; the D gene is possibly TRBD1 (5 bases). The CDR3 spells CASSPVGVGAIGYTF. CDR3 sequence (DNA): TGTGCCAGCAGTCCCGTTGGAGTAGGGGCTATTGGCTACACCTTC.